This T cell receptor beta chain emerged from a study of blood T cell repertoires in COVID-19. Overall study context: PBMCs, B-cell-depleted T cells, or T cells were the source of the cDNA or gDNA that made up the material.

The CDR3 is 14 residues long. The junction had 9 bases not matched to a gene; V was cut back by 10 bases and J by 4 bases. Germline CDR1 is LNHDA and CDR2 is SQIVND (reference sequence). This clone has a single count. Methods used by the authors: Quantification of nucleated cells was approximated via reference gene primer amplification. Generated by immunoSEQ multiplex PCR, the TCRdb table keeps only in-frame clones and is missing some. V and J calls and clone size are as listed in that table; D and trimming were resolved from the DNA. The sample has 650,000 to 800,000 clones, 75% to 90% seen once. The genes are TRBV19 and TRBJ1-2; 10 nucleotides agree with TRBD1. The TCR was taken from a woman between 18 and 30 years old with acute or convalescent COVID-19. Sequenced sample: peripheral blood. Written as DNA, the CDR3 is TGTGCCACCGCGACGAGGACAGGGGGCTATGGCTACACCTTC. Protein product: CATATRTGGYGYTF. Full variable domain (missing parts from reference TRBV19 and TRBJ1-2): DGGITQSPKYLFRKEGQNVTLSCEQNLNHDAMYWYRQDPGQGLRLIYYSQIVNDFQKGDIAEGYSVSREKKESFPLTVTSAQKNPTAFYLCATATRTGGYGYTFGSGTRLTVV.